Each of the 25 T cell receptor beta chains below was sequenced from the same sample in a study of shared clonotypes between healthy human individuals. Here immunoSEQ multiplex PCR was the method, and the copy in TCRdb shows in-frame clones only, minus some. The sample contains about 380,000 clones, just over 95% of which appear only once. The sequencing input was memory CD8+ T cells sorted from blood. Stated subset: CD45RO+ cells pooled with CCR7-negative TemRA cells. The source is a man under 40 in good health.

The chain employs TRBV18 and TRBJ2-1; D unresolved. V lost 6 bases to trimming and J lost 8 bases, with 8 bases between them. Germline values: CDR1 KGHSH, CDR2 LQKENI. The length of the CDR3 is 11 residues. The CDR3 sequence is CASSVGDEQFF. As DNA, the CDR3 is TGTGCCAGCTCCGTGGGCGATGAGCAGTTCTTC.

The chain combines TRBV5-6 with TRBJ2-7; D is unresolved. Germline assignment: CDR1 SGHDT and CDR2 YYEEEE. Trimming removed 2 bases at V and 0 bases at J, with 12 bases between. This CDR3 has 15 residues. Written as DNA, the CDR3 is TGTGCCAGCAGCTTTCTGGAGAGGAGCTCCTACGAGCAGTACTTC. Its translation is CASSFLERSSYEQYF.

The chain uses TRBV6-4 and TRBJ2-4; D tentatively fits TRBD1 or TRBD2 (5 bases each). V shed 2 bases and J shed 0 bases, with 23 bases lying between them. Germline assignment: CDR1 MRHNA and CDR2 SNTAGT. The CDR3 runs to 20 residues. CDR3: CASSDTGARTRYLAKNIQYF. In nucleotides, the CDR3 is TGTGCCAGCAGTGACACCGGGGCCCGAACCCGCTACCTAGCCAAAAACATTCAGTACTTC.

CDR3 amino acids: CASSWTAFNYGYTF. The CDR3 DNA is TGTGCCAGCAGTTGGACAGCCTTTAACTATGGCTACACCTTC. V gene TRBV28 combines with J gene TRBJ1-2, with a possible D match to TRBD1 (6 bases). Trimming removed 4 bases from V and 1 base from J, with 10 bases in between. From germline, CDR1 is MDHEN and CDR2 SYDVKM. This CDR3 has 14 residues.

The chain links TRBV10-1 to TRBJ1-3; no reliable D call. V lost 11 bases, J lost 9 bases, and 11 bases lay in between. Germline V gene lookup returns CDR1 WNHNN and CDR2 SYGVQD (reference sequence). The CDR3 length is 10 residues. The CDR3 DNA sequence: TGCGCCCCTGTTTTACTCACCATATATTTT. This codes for CAPVLLTIYF.

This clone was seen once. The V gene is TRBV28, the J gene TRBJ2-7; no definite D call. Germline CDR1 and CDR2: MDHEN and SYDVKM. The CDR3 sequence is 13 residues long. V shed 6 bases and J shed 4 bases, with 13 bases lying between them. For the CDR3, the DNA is TGTGCCAGCAGCAACCTGCCTGGGTACGAGCAGTACTTC. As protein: CASSNLPGYEQYF.

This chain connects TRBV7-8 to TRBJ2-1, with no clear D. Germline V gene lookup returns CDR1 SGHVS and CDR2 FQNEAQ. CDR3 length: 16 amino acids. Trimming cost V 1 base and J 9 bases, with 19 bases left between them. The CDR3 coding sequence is TGTGCCAGCAGCTTAGTGTCCGCTCTCTTGGTTGGTGAGCAGTTCTTC. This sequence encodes CASSLVSALLVGEQFF.

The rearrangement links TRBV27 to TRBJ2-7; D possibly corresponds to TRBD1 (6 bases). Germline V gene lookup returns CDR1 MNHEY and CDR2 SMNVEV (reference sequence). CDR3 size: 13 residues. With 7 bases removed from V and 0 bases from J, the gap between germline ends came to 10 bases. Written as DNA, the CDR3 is TGTGCCAGCATGGGGGACAACTCCTACGAGCAGTACTTC. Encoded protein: CASMGDNSYEQYF.

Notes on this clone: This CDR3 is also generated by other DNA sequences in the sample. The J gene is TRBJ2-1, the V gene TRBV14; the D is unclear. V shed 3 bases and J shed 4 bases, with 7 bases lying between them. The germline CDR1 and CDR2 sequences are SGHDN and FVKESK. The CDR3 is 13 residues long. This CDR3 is CASSQGYYNEQFF. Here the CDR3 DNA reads TGTGCCAGCAGCCAGGGGTATTACAATGAGCAGTTCTTC.

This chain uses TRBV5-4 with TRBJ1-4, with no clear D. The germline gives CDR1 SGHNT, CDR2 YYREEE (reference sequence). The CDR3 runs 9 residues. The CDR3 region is CSPTEKLFF. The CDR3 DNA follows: TGTTCGCCGACCGAAAAACTGTTTTTT.

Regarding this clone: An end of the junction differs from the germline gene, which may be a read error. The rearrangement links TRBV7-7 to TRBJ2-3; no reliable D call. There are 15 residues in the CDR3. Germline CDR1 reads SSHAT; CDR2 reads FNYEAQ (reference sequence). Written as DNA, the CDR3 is TGTGCTAGCAGCTTAAACGAACTTGACACAGATACGCAGTATTTT. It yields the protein CASSLNELDTDTQYF.

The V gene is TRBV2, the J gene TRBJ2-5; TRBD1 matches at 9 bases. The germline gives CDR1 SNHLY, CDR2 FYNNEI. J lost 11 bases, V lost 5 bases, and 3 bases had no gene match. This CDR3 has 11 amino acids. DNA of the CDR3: TGTGCCAGCAGTATCGGGACAGGGCAGTACTTC. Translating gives CASSIGTGQYF.

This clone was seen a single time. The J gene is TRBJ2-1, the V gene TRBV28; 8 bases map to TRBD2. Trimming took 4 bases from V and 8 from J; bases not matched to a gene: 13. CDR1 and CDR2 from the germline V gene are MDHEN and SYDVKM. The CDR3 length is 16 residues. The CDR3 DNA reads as TGTGCCAGCAGTTCACCGGGGGGGGAGGCTTTGGATGAGCAGTTCTTC. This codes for CASSSPGGEALDEQFF. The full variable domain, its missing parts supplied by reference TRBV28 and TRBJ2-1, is DVKVTQSSRYLVKRTGEKVFLECVQDMDHENMFWYRQDPGLGLRLIYFSYDVKMKEKGDIPEGYSVSREKKERFSLILESASTNQTSMYLCASSSPGGEALDEQFFGPGTRLTVL.

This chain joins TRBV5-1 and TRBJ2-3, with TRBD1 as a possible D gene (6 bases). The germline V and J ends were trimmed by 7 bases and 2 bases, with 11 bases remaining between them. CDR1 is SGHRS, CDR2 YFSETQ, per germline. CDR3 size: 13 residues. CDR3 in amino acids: CASGGQHTDTQYF. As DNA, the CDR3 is TGCGCCAGCGGAGGACAGCACACAGATACGCAGTATTTT.

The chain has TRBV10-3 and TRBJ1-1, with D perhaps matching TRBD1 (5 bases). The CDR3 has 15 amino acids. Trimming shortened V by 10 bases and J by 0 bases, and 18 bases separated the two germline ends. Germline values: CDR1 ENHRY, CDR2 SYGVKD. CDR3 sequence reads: CATENGETVNTEAFF. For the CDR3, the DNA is TGTGCCACAGAAAACGGGGAGACAGTGAACACTGAAGCTTTCTTT.

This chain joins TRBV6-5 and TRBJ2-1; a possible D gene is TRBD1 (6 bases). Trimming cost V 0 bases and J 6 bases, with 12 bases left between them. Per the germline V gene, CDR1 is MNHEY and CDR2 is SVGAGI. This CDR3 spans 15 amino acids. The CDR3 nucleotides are TGTGCCAGCAGTTACTCCCGAGGCAGGGGCAATGAGCAGTTCTTC. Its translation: CASSYSRGRGNEQFF.

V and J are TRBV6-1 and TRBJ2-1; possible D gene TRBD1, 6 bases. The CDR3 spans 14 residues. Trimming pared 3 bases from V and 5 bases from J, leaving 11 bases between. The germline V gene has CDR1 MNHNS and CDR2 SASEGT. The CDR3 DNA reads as TGTGCCAGCAGTGAGGGGACATTCCACAATGAGCAGTTCTTC. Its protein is CASSEGTFHNEQFF.

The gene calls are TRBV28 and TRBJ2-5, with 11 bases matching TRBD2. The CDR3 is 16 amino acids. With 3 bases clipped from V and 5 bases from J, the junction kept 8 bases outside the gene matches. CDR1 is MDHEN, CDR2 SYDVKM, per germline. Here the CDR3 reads CASSFWLAGGTETQYF. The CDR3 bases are TGTGCCAGCAGTTTTTGGCTAGCGGGAGGTACGGAGACCCAGTACTTC.

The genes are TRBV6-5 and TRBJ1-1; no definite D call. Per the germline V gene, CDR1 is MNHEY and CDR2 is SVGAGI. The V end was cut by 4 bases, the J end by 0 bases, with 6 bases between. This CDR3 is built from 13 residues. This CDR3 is CASSSSVNTEAFF. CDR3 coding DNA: TGTGCCAGCAGTTCGTCTGTGAACACTGAAGCTTTCTTT.

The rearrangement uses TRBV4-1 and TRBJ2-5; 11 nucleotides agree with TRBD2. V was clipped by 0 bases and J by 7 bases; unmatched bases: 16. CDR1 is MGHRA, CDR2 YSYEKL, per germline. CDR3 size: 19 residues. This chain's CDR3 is CASSQEWLAGGPTGGTQYF. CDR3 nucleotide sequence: TGCGCCAGCAGCCAAGAGTGGCTAGCGGGAGGCCCAACGGGGGGGACCCAGTACTTC.

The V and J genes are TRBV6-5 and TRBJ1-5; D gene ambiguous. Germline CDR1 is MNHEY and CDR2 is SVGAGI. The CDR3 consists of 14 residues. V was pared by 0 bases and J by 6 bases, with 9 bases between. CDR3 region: CASSYSTLGQPQHF. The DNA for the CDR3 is TGTGCCAGCAGTTACTCGACGTTGGGTCAGCCCCAGCATTTT.

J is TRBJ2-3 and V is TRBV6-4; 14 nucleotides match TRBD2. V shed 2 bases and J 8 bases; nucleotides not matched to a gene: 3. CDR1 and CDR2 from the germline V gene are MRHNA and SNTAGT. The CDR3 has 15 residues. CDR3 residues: CASSDPGTSGSTQYF. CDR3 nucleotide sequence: TGTGCCAGCAGTGACCCAGGGACTAGCGGGAGTACGCAGTATTTT.

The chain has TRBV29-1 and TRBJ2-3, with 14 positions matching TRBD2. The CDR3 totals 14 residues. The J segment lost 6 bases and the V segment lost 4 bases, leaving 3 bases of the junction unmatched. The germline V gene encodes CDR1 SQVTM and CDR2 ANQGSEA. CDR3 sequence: CSVGGTSGSDTQYF. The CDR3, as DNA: TGCAGCGTTGGTGGGACTAGCGGGAGCGATACGCAGTATTTT.

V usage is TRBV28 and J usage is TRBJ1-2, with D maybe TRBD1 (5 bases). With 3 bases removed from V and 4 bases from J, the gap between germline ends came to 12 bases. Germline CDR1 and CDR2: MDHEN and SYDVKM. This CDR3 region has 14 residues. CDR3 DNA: TGTGCCAGCAGTTTCGGCCAGGGACCCTATGGCTACACCTTC. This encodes CASSFGQGPYGYTF.

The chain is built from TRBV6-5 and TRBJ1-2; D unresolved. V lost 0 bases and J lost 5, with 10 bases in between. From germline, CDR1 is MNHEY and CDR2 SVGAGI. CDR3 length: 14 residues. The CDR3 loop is CASSYSGSAYGYTF. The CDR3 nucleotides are TGTGCCAGCAGTTACTCAGGATCGGCATATGGCTACACCTTC.